One and the same sample provided the 14 T cell receptor beta chains below, sequenced in a study of early T cells in non-severe SARS-CoV-2 infection. TCRdb independently ran MiXCR on the 5' RACE reads; one entry per CDR3 protein. The table includes 26,000 or so distinct CDR3 sequences, roughly 4.6% detected once. The sample in question was whole blood, obtained at baseline. The receptors originated from an adult who was a healthcare worker with PCR-confirmed SARS-CoV-2 infection or an uninfected control (not recorded which).

This clonotype was counted ten times or more. Mismatch with germline at one junction end may stem from a read error. The V call is TRBV7-7, the J call TRBJ2-2, with 8 nucleotides matching TRBD2. Germline-derived CDR1 and CDR2 are SSHAT and FNYEAQ (reference sequence). The CDR3 totals 15 residues. The CDR3 DNA is TGTGCTAGCAGCTTAAAGTCTAGCGGGACCGGGGAGCTGTTTTTT. This encodes CASSLKSSGTGELFF. The full variable domain, rest sourced from reference TRBV7-7 and TRBJ2-2, is GAGVSQSPRYKVTKRGQDVTLRCDPISSHATLYWYQQALGQGPEFLTYFNYEAQPDKSGLPSDRFSAERPEGSISTLTIQRTEQRDSAMYRCASSLKSSGTGELFFGEGSRLTVL.

This clonotype was seen a handful of times. The chain is built from TRBV10-2 and TRBJ2-5, with 7 bases aligning to TRBD1. This CDR3 contains 14 residues. CDR1 and CDR2 from the germline V gene are WSHSY and SAAADI. The junction had 6 bases not matched to a gene; V was cut back by 3 bases and J by 5 bases. The CDR3 spells CASSDNDREETQYF. The CDR3 DNA is TGCGCCAGCAGTGACAACGACAGGGAGGAGACCCAGTACTTC.

The table lists this clonotype with many counts. The chain recombines TRBV7-9 with TRBJ1-4; TRBD1 might be the D (5 bases). This CDR3 comprises 16 residues. From germline, CDR1 is SEHNR and CDR2 FQNEAQ (reference sequence). Trimming took off 5 bases at V and 0 bases at J, with 13 bases between the two ends. The CDR3 protein is CASSLEGRATNEKLFF. For the CDR3, the DNA is TGTGCCAGCAGCCTGGAGGGGCGTGCAACTAATGAAAAACTGTTTTTT.

This clonotype was recorded at least ten times. The genes are TRBV24-1 and TRBJ2-7; D possibly corresponds to TRBD1 (5 bases). CDR1 is KGHDR and CDR2 is SFDVKD in the germline V gene. Deletions cut 7 bases from V and 4 bases from J, with 16 bases between. The CDR3 has 14 residues. CDR3 amino acids: CATRGAELVYEQYF. In DNA, the CDR3 is TGTGCCACCAGAGGGGCCGAATTGGTTTACGAGCAGTACTTC.

This clonotype was seen at least ten times. The chain joins TRBV7-8 to TRBJ2-1; 11 nucleotides align to TRBD2. Trimming at V came to 0 bases and at J to 0 bases, leaving 13 bases not matched to a gene. The germline V gene has CDR1 SGHVS and CDR2 FQNEAQ. The CDR3 has 21 amino acids. CDR3 DNA: TGTGCCAGCAGCTTAGCGCATAAGGGGACTAGCGGCCCGAGCTCCTACAATGAGCAGTTCTTC. It codes for CASSLAHKGTSGPSSYNEQFF. Together with reference TRBV7-8 and TRBJ2-1, the CDR3 gives the full variable domain: GAGVSQSPRYKVAKRGQDVALRCDPISGHVSLFWYQQALGQGPEFLTYFQNEAQLDKSGLPSDRFFAERPEGSVSTLKIQRTQQEDSAVYLCASSLAHKGTSGPSSYNEQFFGPGTRLTVL.

This clonotype was seen repeatedly, ten times or more. The V gene is TRBV28, the J gene TRBJ2-5, with 8 positions matching TRBD2. Germline CDR1 MDHEN, CDR2 SYDVKM. Trimming at V came to 6 bases and at J to 4 bases, leaving 13 bases not matched to a gene. This CDR3 comprises 16 residues. CDR3: CASRSVDSGAVETQYF. DNA for the CDR3: TGTGCCAGCAGATCCGTCGATAGCGGGGCAGTAGAGACCCAGTACTTC. Full variable domain (remainder filled in from reference TRBV28 and TRBJ2-5): DVKVTQSSRYLVKRTGEKVFLECVQDMDHENMFWYRQDPGLGLRLIYFSYDVKMKEKGDIPEGYSVSREKKERFSLILESASTNQTSMYLCASRSVDSGAVETQYFGPGTRLLVL.

This clonotype was detected ten times or more. The chain links TRBV25-1 to TRBJ2-5; D is unresolved. V lost 1 base to trimming and J lost 2 bases, with 2 bases between them. CDR3 length: 12 amino acids. Germline values: CDR1 MGHDK, CDR2 SYGVNS. CDR3 coding DNA: TGTGCCAGCAGTGAATCGCAAGAGACCCAGTACTTC. Translation: CASSESQETQYF.

This clonotype showed up many times. CDR3 in DNA: TGTGCCAGCAGCGTATCTTGGATTTGGAACACTGAAGCTTTCTTT. The encoded protein is CASSVSWIWNTEAFF. V and J are TRBV9 and TRBJ1-1; no firm D call. The CDR3 length is 15 residues. Trimming left V 1 base short and J 1 base short, with 11 bases between. Germline CDR1 reads SGDLS; CDR2 reads YYNGEE.

This clonotype showed up many times. CDR3 DNA: TGTGCCAGCAGCTTAGGACGGGGACCAACTAATGAAAAACTGTTTTTT. Its translation: CASSLGRGPTNEKLFF. V usage is TRBV7-2 and J usage is TRBJ1-4, with a weak D call TRBD1 (5 bases). In germline, CDR1 is SGHTA, CDR2 FQGNSA. This CDR3 region has 16 residues. V shed 1 base and J shed 0 bases, with 9 bases lying between them.

This clonotype was observed many times. This chain connects TRBV10-3 to TRBJ1-5, with D perhaps TRBD1 (5 bases). The length of the CDR3 is 13 residues. Per germline, CDR1 ENHRY and CDR2 SYGVKD. V was trimmed by 11 bases and J by 2 bases, leaving 13 bases between them. CDR3 in DNA: TGTGCCGTGCGTCCGGGGCGCAATCAGCCCCAGCATTTT. It specifies CAVRPGRNQPQHF.

This clonotype was counted ten times or more. Here the CDR3 reads CASSPAGTVYNEQFF. The CDR3 nucleotides are TGTGCCAGTAGTCCGGCCGGGACTGTCTACAATGAGCAGTTCTTC. The rearrangement links TRBV19 to TRBJ2-1; possible D gene TRBD2, 6 bases. Germline V lookup: CDR1 LNHDA, CDR2 SQIVND (reference sequence). Trimming cost V 5 bases and J 3 bases, with 14 bases left between them. The CDR3 totals 15 residues. The entire variable domain, with the rest obtained from reference TRBV19 and TRBJ2-1, is as follows: DGGITQSPKYLFRKEGQNVTLSCEQNLNHDAMYWYRQDPGQGLRLIYYSQIVNDFQKGDIAEGYSVSREKKESFPLTVTSAQKNPTAFYLCASSPAGTVYNEQFFGPGTRLTVL.

There are many counts of this clonotype. J is TRBJ2-1 and V is TRBV4-1; no firm D call. Germline values: CDR1 MGHRA, CDR2 YSYEKL. V lost 0 bases to trimming and J lost 2 bases, with 17 bases between them. This CDR3 spans 18 amino acids. The CDR3, as DNA: TGCGCCAGCAGCCAAGATGAGGCCCCTCCACGGACCTACAATGAGCAGTTCTTC. It is translated as CASSQDEAPPRTYNEQFF.

This clonotype was seen many times. V usage is TRBV7-9 and J usage is TRBJ2-1; TRBD2 agrees at 7 bases. Germline loops: CDR1 SEHNR, CDR2 FQNEAQ (reference sequence). V shed 5 bases, J shed 7 bases, and the junction held 11 bases outside the gene matches. The CDR3 covers 15 residues. Here the CDR3 reads CASSPILREWNEQFF. DNA of the CDR3: TGTGCCAGCAGCCCCATCCTGCGGGAGTGGAATGAGCAGTTCTTC. Full variable domain (missing parts from reference TRBV7-9 and TRBJ2-1): DTGVSQNPRHKITKRGQNVTFRCDPISEHNRLYWYRQTLGQGPEFLTYFQNEAQLEKSRLLSDRFSAERPKGSFSTLEIQRTEQGDSAMYLCASSPILREWNEQFFGPGTRLTVL.

The table lists this clonotype with many counts. The J gene is TRBJ2-1, the V gene TRBV5-1; D is ambiguous. The germline V gene has CDR1 SGHRS and CDR2 YFSETQ. CDR3 length equals 12 residues. Trimming shortened V by 6 bases and J by 9 bases, and 13 bases separated the two germline ends. CDR3 DNA: TGCGCCAGCAAAGACTGGCTCGGTGAGCAGTTCTTC. Translation: CASKDWLGEQFF.